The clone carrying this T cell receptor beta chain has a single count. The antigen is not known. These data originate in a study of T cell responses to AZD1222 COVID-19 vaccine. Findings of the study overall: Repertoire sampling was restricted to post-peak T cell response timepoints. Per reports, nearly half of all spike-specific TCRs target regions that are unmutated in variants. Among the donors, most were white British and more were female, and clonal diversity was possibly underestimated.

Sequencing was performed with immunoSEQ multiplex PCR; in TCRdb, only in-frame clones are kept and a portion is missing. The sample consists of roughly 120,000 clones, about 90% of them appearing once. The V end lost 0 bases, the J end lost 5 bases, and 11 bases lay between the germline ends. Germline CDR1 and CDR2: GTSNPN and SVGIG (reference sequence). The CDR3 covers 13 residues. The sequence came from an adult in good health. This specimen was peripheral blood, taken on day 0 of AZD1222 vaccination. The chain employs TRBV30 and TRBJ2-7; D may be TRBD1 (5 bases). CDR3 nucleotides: TGTGCCTGGAGTGTGCAGGGTATCCACGAGCAGTACTTC. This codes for CAWSVQGIHEQYF.